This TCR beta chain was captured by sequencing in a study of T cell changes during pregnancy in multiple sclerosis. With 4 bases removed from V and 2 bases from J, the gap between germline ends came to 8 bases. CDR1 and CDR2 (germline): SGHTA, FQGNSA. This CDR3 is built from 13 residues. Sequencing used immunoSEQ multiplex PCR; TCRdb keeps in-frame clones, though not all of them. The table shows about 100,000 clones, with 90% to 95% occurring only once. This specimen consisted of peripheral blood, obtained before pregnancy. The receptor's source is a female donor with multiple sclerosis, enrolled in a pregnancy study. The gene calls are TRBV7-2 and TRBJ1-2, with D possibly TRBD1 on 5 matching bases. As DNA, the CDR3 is TGTGCCAGCAGCTCCCCAGGGAACTATGGCTACACCTTC. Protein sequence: CASSSPGNYGYTF.